This paragraph reports one T cell receptor beta chain. Each CDR3 protein is one row after TCRdb ran MiXCR on the 5' RACE reads. The sample comprises about 350,000 distinct CDR3 sequences, around an eighth of which are singletons, and approximately 3.3% rests with the top ten. CDR3 size: 16 residues. Germline V lookup: CDR1 SGHAT, CDR2 FQNNGV. V was cut by 1 base and J by 3 bases, with 13 bases left in between. The record originates from a study of T cells after yellow fever vaccination. The chain joins TRBV11-2 to TRBJ1-3; no definite D call. This clonotype originated in a man aged 18 to 30 who received the YFV17D yellow fever vaccine. Specimen: CD4+ T cells sorted from PBMCs, collected 15 days after the yellow fever booster vaccination. Here the CDR3 DNA reads TGTGCCAGCAGCTTAGGGGTGGCAAAGGATGGAAACACCATATATTTT. Translating it yields CASSLGVAKDGNTIYF.